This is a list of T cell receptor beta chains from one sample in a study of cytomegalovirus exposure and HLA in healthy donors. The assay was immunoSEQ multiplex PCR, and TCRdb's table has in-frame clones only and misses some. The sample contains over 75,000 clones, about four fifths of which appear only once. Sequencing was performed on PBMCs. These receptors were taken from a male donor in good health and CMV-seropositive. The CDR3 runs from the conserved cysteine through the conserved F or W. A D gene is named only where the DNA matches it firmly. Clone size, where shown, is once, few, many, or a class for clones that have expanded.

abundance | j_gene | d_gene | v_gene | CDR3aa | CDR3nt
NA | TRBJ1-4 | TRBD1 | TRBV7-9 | CASSLRQGDEKLFF | TGTGCCAGCAGCTTGAGACAGGGAGATGAAAAACTGTTTTTT
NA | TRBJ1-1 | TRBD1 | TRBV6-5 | CASSYSGQALTTEAFF | TGTGCCAGCAGTTACTCGGGACAGGCCTTAACAACTGAAGCTTTCTTT
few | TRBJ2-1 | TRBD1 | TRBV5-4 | CASSSQGAYNEQFF | TGTGCCAGCAGCTCGCAGGGGGCCTACAATGAGCAGTTCTTC
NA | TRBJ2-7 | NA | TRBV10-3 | CAISESGTLGTYEQYF | TGTGCCATCAGTGAGTCAGGGACACTCGGGACCTACGAGCAGTACTTC
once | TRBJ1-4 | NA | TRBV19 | CASSRTVDEKLFF | TGTGCCAGTAGTAGGACAGTAGATGAAAAACTGTTTTTT
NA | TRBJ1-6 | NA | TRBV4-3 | CASSQDLPSSYNSPLHF | TGCGCCAGCAGCCAAGATCTTCCGAGCTCCTATAATTCACCCCTCCACTTT
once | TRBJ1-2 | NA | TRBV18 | CASSRDANYGYTF | TGTGCCAGCTCGCGGGACGCTAACTATGGCTACACCTTC
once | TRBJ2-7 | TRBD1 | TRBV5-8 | CASSLTGTATYEQYF | TGTGCCAGCAGCTTGACGGGGACAGCCACCTACGAGCAGTACTTC
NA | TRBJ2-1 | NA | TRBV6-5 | CASTQGYAYNEQFF | TGTGCCAGCACCCAGGGGTATGCCTACAATGAGCAGTTCTTC
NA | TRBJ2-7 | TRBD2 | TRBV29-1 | CSVSLAREQYF | TGCAGCGTATCACTAGCGCGCGAGCAGTACTTC
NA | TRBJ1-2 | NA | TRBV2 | CASSLRSGSGYTF | TGTGCCAGCAGTCTAAGATCAGGGTCGGGCTACACCTTC
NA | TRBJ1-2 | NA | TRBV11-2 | CASSLVAGNNYGYTF | TGTGCCAGCAGCTTAGTGGCAGGCAATAACTATGGCTACACCTTC
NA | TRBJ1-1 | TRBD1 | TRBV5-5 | CASSLSPGQALLEAFF | TGTGCCAGCAGCTTGAGCCCCGGACAGGCCCTTCTTGAAGCTTTCTTT
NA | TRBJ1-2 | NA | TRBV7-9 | CASSSLANRASGYTF | TGTGCCAGCAGTTCCTTGGCCAACAGGGCGTCTGGCTACACCTTC
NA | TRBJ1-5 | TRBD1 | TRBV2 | CASSEAGQGYNQPQHF | TGTGCCAGCAGTGAAGCGGGACAGGGATACAATCAGCCCCAGCATTTT
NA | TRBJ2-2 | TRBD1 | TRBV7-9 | CASSPGGTGELFF | TGTGCCAGCAGCCCAGGGGGCACCGGGGAGCTGTTTTTT
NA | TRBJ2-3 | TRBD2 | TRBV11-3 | CASTVTSGSTDTQYF | TGTGCCAGCACCGTGACTAGCGGAAGCACAGATACGCAGTATTTT
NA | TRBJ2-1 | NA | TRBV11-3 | CASSLDPQGYGEQFF | TGTGCCAGCAGCTTAGATCCCCAGGGGTATGGTGAGCAGTTCTTC
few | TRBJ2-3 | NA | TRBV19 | CASSVEQGDTQYF | TGTGCCAGTAGTGTAGAACAGGGAGATACGCAGTATTTT
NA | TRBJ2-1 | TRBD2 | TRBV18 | CASSPPLSSGGAIEQFF | TGTGCCAGCTCACCACCACTGTCTAGCGGGGGGGCGATTGAGCAGTTCTTC
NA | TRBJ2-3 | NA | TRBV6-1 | CASTEGGTDTQYF | TGTGCCAGCACCGAAGGGGGAACAGATACGCAGTATTTT
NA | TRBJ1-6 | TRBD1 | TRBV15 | CATSRDQTGGNNSPLHF | TGTGCCACCAGCAGAGATCAAACAGGGGGAAATAATTCACCCCTCCACTTT
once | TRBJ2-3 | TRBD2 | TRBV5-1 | CASSLIGTSGGFDTQYF | TGCGCCAGCAGCTTGATCGGGACTAGCGGGGGATTTGATACGCAGTATTTT
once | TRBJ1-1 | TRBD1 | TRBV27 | CASSTGQGRTEAFF | TGTGCCAGCAGTACCGGACAGGGAAGGACTGAAGCTTTCTTT
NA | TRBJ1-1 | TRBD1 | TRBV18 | CASSPSAGGGTEAFF | TGTGCCAGCTCACCATCAGCAGGGGGCGGTACTGAAGCTTTCTTT
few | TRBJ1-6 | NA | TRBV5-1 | CASRSDRLGAPLHF | TGCGCCAGCAGATCCGACAGGTTAGGGGCACCCCTCCACTTT
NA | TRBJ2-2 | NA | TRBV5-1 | CASSLVVTGELFF | TGCGCCAGCAGCTTGGTAGTCACCGGGGAGCTGTTTTTT
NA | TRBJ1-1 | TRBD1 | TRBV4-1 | CASTPTGGYTEAFF | TGCGCCAGCACCCCGACAGGGGGGTACACTGAAGCTTTCTTT
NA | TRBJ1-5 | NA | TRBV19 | CASSMMRGSGGPQHF | TGTGCCAGTAGTATGATGAGGGGAAGCGGGGGGCCCCAGCATTTT
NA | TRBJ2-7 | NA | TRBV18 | CASSSGIPSSYEQYF | TGTGCCAGCTCATCCGGGATTCCCAGCTCCTACGAGCAGTACTTC
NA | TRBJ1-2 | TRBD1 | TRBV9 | CASSVGAALGQAYGYTF | TGTGCCAGCAGCGTAGGAGCTGCATTGGGACAGGCGTATGGCTACACCTTC
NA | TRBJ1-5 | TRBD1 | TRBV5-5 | CASSPGQGSQPQHF | TGTGCCAGCAGCCCGGGACAGGGGAGCCAGCCCCAGCATTTT
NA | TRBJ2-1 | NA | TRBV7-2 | CASSLDFYNERQFF | TGTGCCAGCAGCTTAGACTTCTACAATGAGCGGCAGTTCTTC